This entry lists 15 T cell receptor beta chains sequenced from one sample in a study of technical replicates of blood from several donors. The assay was immunoSEQ multiplex PCR, and TCRdb's table has in-frame clones only and misses some. This table holds approximately 75,000 clones, 97% found once. Sequencing was performed on T cells isolated from PBMCs. Receptor source: a human donor in good health.

This chain joins TRBV28 and TRBJ2-3, with TRBD2 matching over 14 bases. Germline V CDR1 and CDR2: MDHEN, SYDVKM. Trimming took 1 base from V and 0 from J; bases not matched to a gene: 9. This CDR3 is 20 amino acids long. The CDR3 nucleotides read TGTGCCAGCAGTTTATACCCGGGACTAGCGGGAGCGGGTAGCACAGATACGCAGTATTTT. Encoded protein: CASSLYPGLAGAGSTDTQYF. The whole variable domain, filled in from reference TRBV28 and TRBJ2-3, reads DVKVTQSSRYLVKRTGEKVFLECVQDMDHENMFWYRQDPGLGLRLIYFSYDVKMKEKGDIPEGYSVSREKKERFSLILESASTNQTSMYLCASSLYPGLAGAGSTDTQYFGPGTRLTVL.

The V gene is TRBV28, the J gene TRBJ2-6; 8 bases match TRBD2. Per the germline V gene, CDR1 is MDHEN and CDR2 is SYDVKM. V shed 3 bases and J 0 bases; nucleotides not matched to a gene: 4. The CDR3 loop spans 17 amino acids. The CDR3 DNA reads as TGTGCCAGCAGTTTTCCGGGACTAGGCTCTGGGGCCAACGTCCTGACTTTC. It translates to CASSFPGLGSGANVLTF.

This chain joins TRBV18 and TRBJ2-1, with TRBD2 matching 9 bases. The trim removed 3 bases at V and 10 bases at J, leaving 10 bases unmatched. Germline assignment: CDR1 KGHSH and CDR2 LQKENI. The CDR3 covers 15 residues. The CDR3 DNA reads TGTGCCAGCTCACCCCGGGGCGGGAGGGCCGAGGAGCAGTTCTTC. This gives the protein CASSPRGGRAEEQFF.

This chain links TRBV7-6 with TRBJ2-7; 8 nucleotides match TRBD1. V dropped 4 bases and J dropped 3; count of bases not matched to a gene: 8. From germline, CDR1 is SGHVS and CDR2 FNYEAQ. This CDR3 is built from 15 residues. CDR3 nucleotide sequence: TGTGCCAGCAGCTCCCACGACGGACAGGGCTACGAGCAGTACTTC. This encodes CASSSHDGQGYEQYF.

This rearrangement joins TRBV10-2 to TRBJ2-2; a possible D gene is TRBD2 (6 bases). The length of the CDR3 is 16 residues. CDR1 and CDR2 (germline): WSHSY, SAAADI. V shed 6 bases and J shed 5 bases, with 19 bases lying between them. The CDR3 DNA is TGCGCCAGCAGCTCCGGGACTGGAAGTAGGACCGGGGAGCTGTTTTTT. This gives the protein CASSSGTGSRTGELFF.

The J gene is TRBJ2-1, the V gene TRBV18; 15 bases line up with TRBD2. The junction had 8 bases not matched to a gene; V was cut back by 3 bases and J by 8 bases. The germline CDR1 and CDR2 sequences are KGHSH and LQKENI. The CDR3 contains 17 residues. CDR3 protein: CASSPGLAGGLMDEQFF. In nucleotides, the CDR3 is TGTGCCAGCTCACCTGGACTAGCGGGGGGGCTTATGGATGAGCAGTTCTTC.

The rearrangement uses TRBV27 and TRBJ2-5; 11 bases are shared with TRBD2. Germline lookup yields CDR1 MNHEY and CDR2 SMNVEV (reference sequence). This CDR3 region has 17 residues. With 7 bases clipped from V and 4 bases from J, the junction kept 14 bases outside the gene matches. The DNA of the CDR3 is TGTGCCAGCACCGTCGTAATAGCGGGGGGGAGAGGAGAGACCCAGTACTTC. It is translated as CASTVVIAGGRGETQYF.

This clone has a single count. This rearrangement joins TRBV6-5 to TRBJ2-7; perhaps TRBD2 as D (6 bases). Germline-derived CDR1 and CDR2 are MNHEY and SVGAGI. The CDR3 contains 15 residues. V lost 4 bases, J lost 3 bases, and 16 bases lay in between. This chain's CDR3 is CASSWGAGSGYEQYF. The CDR3 nucleotides are TGTGCCAGCAGTTGGGGAGCGGGCTCAGGCTACGAGCAGTACTTC.

In regard to this clone: The sample holds other DNA sequences that translate to the same CDR3. The chain combines TRBV18 with TRBJ2-7; 10 bases are shared with TRBD1. CDR3 length: 14 amino acids. Germline CDR1 KGHSH, CDR2 LQKENI. J gave up 2 bases and V 3 bases, and 1 base lay outside the gene matches. The CDR3 reads CASSPGQGTYEQYF. The DNA of the CDR3 is TGTGCCAGCTCACCGGGACAGGGGACCTACGAGCAGTACTTC.

The chain carries TRBV5-1 and TRBJ2-1, with a tentative D call TRBD1 (6 bases). The V and J ends lost 4 bases and 3 bases respectively, with 20 bases between them. CDR1 and CDR2 (germline): SGHRS, YFSETQ. The CDR3 has 17 residues. The CDR3 here is CASSNTGFSEVYNEQFF. The CDR3 DNA follows: TGCGCCAGCAGCAACACAGGGTTTAGCGAGGTCTACAATGAGCAGTTCTTC.

This chain links TRBV11-3 with TRBJ2-7; D perhaps matches TRBD1 (5 bases). The CDR3 is made up of 14 amino acids. Germline lookup yields CDR1 SGHNT and CDR2 YENEEA. Trimming pared 1 base from V and 2 bases from J, leaving 9 bases between. The CDR3 region has the DNA TGTGCCAGCAGCTTAGGTAAAGGGGCCTACGAGCAGTACTTC. This sequence encodes CASSLGKGAYEQYF.

The chain is built from TRBV27 and TRBJ2-7; D gene unclear. The CDR3 has 13 amino acids. V lost 0 bases and J lost 2, with 5 bases in between. Germline lookup yields CDR1 MNHEY and CDR2 SMNVEV (reference sequence). DNA of the CDR3: TGTGCCAGCAGTTTATCGAGAACCTACGAGCAGTACTTC. It yields the protein CASSLSRTYEQYF.

This chain joins TRBV5-4 and TRBJ2-5; 7 nucleotides match TRBD1. The V gene end was trimmed by 0 bases and the J gene end by 5 bases; junction bases not matched to a gene: 4. The CDR3 is made up of 14 amino acids. CDR1 and CDR2 (germline): SGHNT, YYREEE (reference sequence). This CDR3 is CASSLGSGQETQYF. The CDR3, as DNA: TGTGCCAGCAGCTTGGGGTCGGGACAGGAGACCCAGTACTTC. Full variable domain (missing parts from reference TRBV5-4 and TRBJ2-5): ETGVTQSPTHLIKTRGQQVTLRCSSQSGHNTVSWYQQALGQGPQFIFQYYREEENGRGNFPPRFSGLQFPNYSSELNVNALELDDSALYLCASSLGSGQETQYFGPGTRLLVL.

The chain joins TRBV7-9 to TRBJ2-1; 12 nucleotides align to TRBD2. The CDR3 is 17 residues long. V shed 0 bases and J 1 base; nucleotides not matched to a gene: 1. The germline CDR1 and CDR2 sequences are SEHNR and FQNEAQ (reference sequence). The CDR3 protein is CASSLATSGSSYNEQFF. The CDR3 DNA reads as TGTGCCAGCAGCTTAGCGACTAGCGGGAGTTCCTACAATGAGCAGTTCTTC.

The chain joins TRBV2 to TRBJ1-1; TRBD1 might be the D (5 bases). The CDR3 is made up of 13 amino acids. Per germline, CDR1 SNHLY and CDR2 FYNNEI. Trimming shortened V by 5 bases and J by 7 bases, and 14 bases separated the two germline ends. The CDR3 spells CASSWGVKDEAFF. The CDR3 DNA reads TGTGCCAGCAGTTGGGGGGTAAAGGATGAAGCTTTCTTT.